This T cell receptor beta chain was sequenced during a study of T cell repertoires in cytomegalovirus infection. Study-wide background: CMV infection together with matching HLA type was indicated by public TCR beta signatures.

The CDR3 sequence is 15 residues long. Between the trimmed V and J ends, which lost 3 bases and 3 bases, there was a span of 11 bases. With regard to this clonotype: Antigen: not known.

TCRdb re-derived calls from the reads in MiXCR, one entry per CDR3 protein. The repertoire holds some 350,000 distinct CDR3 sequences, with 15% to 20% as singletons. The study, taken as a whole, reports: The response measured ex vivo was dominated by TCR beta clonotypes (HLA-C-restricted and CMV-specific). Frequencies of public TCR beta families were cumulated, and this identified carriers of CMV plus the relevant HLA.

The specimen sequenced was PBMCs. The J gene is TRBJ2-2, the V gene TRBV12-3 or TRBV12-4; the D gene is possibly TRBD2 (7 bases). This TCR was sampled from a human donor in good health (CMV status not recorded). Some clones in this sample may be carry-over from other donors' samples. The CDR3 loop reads CASSFGGADTGELFF. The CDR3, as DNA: TGTGCCAGCAGTTTTGGGGGGGCTGACACCGGGGAGCTGTTTTTT.